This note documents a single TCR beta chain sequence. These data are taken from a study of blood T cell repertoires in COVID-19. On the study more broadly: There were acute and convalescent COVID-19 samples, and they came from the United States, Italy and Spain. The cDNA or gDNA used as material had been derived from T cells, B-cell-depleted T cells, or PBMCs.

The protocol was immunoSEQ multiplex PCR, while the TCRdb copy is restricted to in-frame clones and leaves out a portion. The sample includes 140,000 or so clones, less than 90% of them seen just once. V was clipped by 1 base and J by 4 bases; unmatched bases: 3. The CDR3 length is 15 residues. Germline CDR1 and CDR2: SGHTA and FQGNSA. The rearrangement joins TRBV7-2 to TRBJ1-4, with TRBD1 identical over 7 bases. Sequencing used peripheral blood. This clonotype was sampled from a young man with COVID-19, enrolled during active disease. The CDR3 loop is CASSLGNRGNEKLFF. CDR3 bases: TGTGCCAGCAGCTTAGGAAACAGGGGTAATGAAAAACTGTTTTTT.